These T cell receptor beta chains were read from a single sample in a study of graft-versus-host responses after intestinal transplantation. Produced via immunoSEQ multiplex PCR; TCRdb's table is partial and in-frame only. The table lists approximately 70,000 clones, approximately 88% of them singletons. Which antigens these TCRs recognize remains unknown. This material consisted of unstimulated CD8+ T cells sorted from spleen or lymph node cells, taken before intestinal transplant. Receptor source: a human donor who received an intestinal transplant. Each CDR3 is given with its conserved first and last residue. A D gene is named only where the DNA matches it firmly. A clone size is listed for some rows: how often the clone was seen (once, few, many), or a class if it is expanded.

TRBV10-3	TRBJ2-7	TRBD1	.	TGTGCCATCAGTGAGTCGGGCTGGGACAGGGGGCATCCGGAGTACTTC	CAISESGWDRGHPEYF
TRBV28	TRBJ1-5	.	.	TGTGCCTCCACCAGGGTCAATCAGCCCCAGCATTTT	CASTRVNQPQHF
TRBV5-6	TRBJ2-1	TRBD2	.	TGTGCCAGCAGCCATACAGGGACTAGCGGGAGTTACAATGAGCAGTTCTTC	CASSHTGTSGSYNEQFF
TRBV6-5	TRBJ1-1	TRBD1	once	TGTGCCAGCCGTAATACAGGGGTCACTGAAGCTTTCTTT	CASRNTGVTEAFF
TRBV5-1	TRBJ2-1	.	.	TGCGCCAGCAGCAACCGGGGGATTAGGGAATACAATGAGCAGTTCTTC	CASSNRGIREYNEQFF
TRBV12-5	TRBJ2-6	.	.	TGTGCTAGTGGTTTTAAACGTGCAGGACAAAGTCGGGCCAACGTCCTGACTTTC	CASGFKRAGQSRANVLTF
TRBV2	TRBJ2-3	TRBD2	.	TGTGCCAGCAGTTTTCTAGCGGTTAGCACAGATACGCAGTATTTT	CASSFLAVSTDTQYF
TRBV7-9	TRBJ2-1	.	.	TGTGCCAGCAGTCAACTCCTCTGGTGGGCAAAGAATGAGCAGTTCTTC	CASSQLLWWAKNEQFF
TRBV7-3	TRBJ1-2	.	.	TGTGCCAGCAGCTTATACCCGCGGCAGCGGGACGGCTACACCTTC	CASSLYPRQRDGYTF
TRBV7-2	TRBJ2-5	TRBD1	few	TGTGCCAGCAGCTCGGGGACAGGGTCAGGGGAGACCCAGTACTTC	CASSSGTGSGETQYF
TRBV19	TRBJ2-7	TRBD1	.	TGTGCCAGTAGTATAGGGACAGGGGGCAACGAGCAGTACTTC	CASSIGTGGNEQYF
TRBV5-4	TRBJ2-5	TRBD1	.	TGTGCCAGCAGCCGGACAGGATTCGTTGGGACCCAGTACTTC	CASSRTGFVGTQYF
TRBV29-1	TRBJ2-4	TRBD2	.	TGCAGCGTAGCGGGAGAAGAGGACAAAAACATTCAGTACTTC	CSVAGEEDKNIQYF